This T cell receptor (beta chain) was recovered during a study of shared clonotypes between healthy human individuals. The wider study: A couple of women and a few men aged 18 to 49 served as donors.

This clone was counted a single time. Its antigen is as yet unknown. Study-level points and caveats: As a rule, naive subsets had a larger estimated richness than memory subsets.

The CDR3 is 16 residues long. The V gene end was trimmed by 6 bases and the J gene end by 7 bases; junction bases not matched to a gene: 18. Germline values: CDR1 SGHRS, CDR2 YFSETQ. Within Nashville, Tennessee resided all donors, each a Caucasian adult. The assay was immunoSEQ multiplex PCR, and TCRdb's table has in-frame clones only and misses some. Found here are roughly 2.4 million clones, approximately 94% of them singletons; the top ten hold around 0.13%. The clonotype was recovered from a man between 18 and 35 years old in good health. V usage is TRBV5-1 and J usage is TRBJ1-2, with 7 bases fitting TRBD1. The sequenced sample consisted of naive CD4+ T cells sorted from blood. Subset here: CD45RA+ positively selected. CDR3 DNA: TGCGCCAGCACCTCCGGGGCGACAGGGAAGTCGACTGGCTACACCTTC. Residues: CASTSGATGKSTGYTF.